This T cell receptor (beta chain) was identified in a study of T cell changes during pregnancy in multiple sclerosis. TCRdb's copy holds only in-frame clones and misses some; the assay was immunoSEQ multiplex PCR. The data show 60,000 to 75,000 clones, roughly nine tenths seen once. V was clipped by 1 base and J by 11 bases, with 14 bases between them. CDR3 size: 13 residues. The germline V gene has CDR1 MNHNS and CDR2 SASEGT. Material: peripheral blood, obtained before pregnancy. This chain connects TRBV6-1 to TRBJ1-1; D gene ambiguous. The origin of this receptor is a female donor with multiple sclerosis, enrolled in a pregnancy study. The CDR3 sequence: CASSEGEVGRAFF. The CDR3 bases are TGTGCCAGCAGTGAAGGGGAGGTTGGGCGCGCTTTCTTT.